Listed here is a single T cell receptor beta chain. This table comes from immunoSEQ multiplex PCR, and its TCRdb copy is limited to in-frame clones, with some not included. This sample has 34,000 or so clones; around 75% occur once, and the top ten carry 12% to 15%. These data come from a study of radiotherapy plus CTLA-4 blockade in lung cancer. About the study: In around 19% of patients, objective responses were seen; 30% to 35% had disease control.

CDR1 and CDR2 (germline): LNHDA, SQIVND (reference sequence). This CDR3 has 15 residues. V was clipped by 0 bases and J by 0 bases, with 8 bases between them. The V and J genes are TRBV19 and TRBJ1-1; no definite D call. The clonotype comes from a human donor with non-small cell lung cancer that progressed on radiotherapy plus ipilimumab. Here the sequenced sample was peripheral blood, taken from a patient treated with radiotherapy plus ipilimumab. CDR3 sequence reads: CASSIDRRVNTEAFF. CDR3 coding DNA: TGTGCCAGTAGTATAGATCGGCGGGTGAACACTGAAGCTTTCTTT.